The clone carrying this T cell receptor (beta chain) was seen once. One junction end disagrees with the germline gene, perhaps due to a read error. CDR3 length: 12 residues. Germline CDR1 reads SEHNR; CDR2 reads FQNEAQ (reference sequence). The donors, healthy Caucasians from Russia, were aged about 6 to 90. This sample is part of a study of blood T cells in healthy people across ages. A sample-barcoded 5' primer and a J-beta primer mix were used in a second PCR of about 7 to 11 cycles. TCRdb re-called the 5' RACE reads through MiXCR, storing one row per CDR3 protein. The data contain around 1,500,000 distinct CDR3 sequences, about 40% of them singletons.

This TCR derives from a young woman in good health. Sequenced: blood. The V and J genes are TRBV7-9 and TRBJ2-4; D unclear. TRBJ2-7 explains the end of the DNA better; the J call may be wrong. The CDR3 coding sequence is TGTGCCGGCAGCTCCGTCACCTACGAGCAGTACTTC. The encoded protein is CAGSSVTYEQYF.